This entry features one T cell receptor beta chain sequence. The data are from a study of human T cells and chemical hapten exposure. Study at large: Sensitizing treatment utilized 2% DPC over a 2 cm by 2 cm portion of upper inner arm skin.

The CDR3 contains 16 residues. TCRdb re-analysed the RACE reads in MiXCR, keeping a single row per CDR3 protein. The repertoire holds about 380,000 distinct CDR3 sequences, with approximately 5.1% as singletons. Time point noted: patch test 1, 2 weeks after DPC sensitization. The treatment: therapeutic diphenylcyclopropenone sensitization with weekly scalp DPC. J is TRBJ1-2 and V is TRBV21-1; the D segment call TRBD1 is taken from the table without a DNA check. TRBV21-1 is a documented pseudogene. The receptor's source is a woman in her forties or fifties with alopecia areata. Some clones in this sample may be carry-over from other donors' samples. Sample: whole blood, taken in connection with sensitization to the hapten diphenylcyclopropenone (DPC). DNA of the CDR3: TGTGCCAGCAGCAAACGGCGGGCAGGGGGAAACTATGGCTACACCTTC. Translating it yields CASSKRRAGGNYGYTF.